This T cell receptor beta chain derives from a study of shared clonotypes between healthy human individuals (dated by TCRdb to 2018 to 2020). For the study in its entirety: Three men and a couple of women, aged 18 to 49 years, made up the cohort. For each donor, CD4 naive and CD4 memory were each given three plates, CD8 naive was given two plates, and CD8 memory was given one plate. Per donor, leukapheresis produced somewhere between about 0.8 and 9 billion PBMCs. To increase sequencing depth and limit assay-specific biases, TCR repertoire library preparation and sequencing were carried out by different laboratories using diverse techniques. Blood TCR repertoires of about five healthy adults were deeply sequenced to estimate repertoire size and the extent of clonotype sharing between individuals. What the work shows at the level of the full study, not this receptor alone: Only blood was sampled, and tissue TCR repertoires likely differ from those in blood. Estimated clonotype richness was generally larger for naive than for memory subsets. Clonotypes shared by all four sorted-subset donors showed higher generation probabilities than non-shared clonotypes. When a handful of donors were compared, the shared fraction of clonotypes was 5% to 6.5% for naive CD4, less than 4% for naive CD8, about 2.4% for memory CD4, and under 0.5% for memory CD8. Because the study included a small number of donors, the genetic and exposure-history diversity represented was limited. Incomplete sequencing was indicated by rarefaction of sorted-subset datasets, despite the large sequencing depth. Pairwise subsampling indicated that sequencing depth was expected to affect the degree of clonotype sharing among donors.

Comments on this clone: There is no known antigen for this receptor. Per-nucleotide qualities are absent, and no much larger clonotype sits a single base away. Other DNA variants within this sample encode the same CDR3.

CD8 naive samples consisted of CD45RO-negative cells that were positively selected for CCR7, yielding a CD45RA+CCR7+ population without TemRA cells. Donors were healthy HIV-negative adults with no recently reported acute infections or vaccinations. Every donor was a Caucasian adult residing in Nashville, Tennessee, USA. After blood collection by leukapheresis, PBMCs were isolated using Ficoll-Histopaque density gradient centrifugation and then cryopreserved in the vapor phase of liquid nitrogen. Analytical flow cytometry was used to check the purity and quantity of every magnetically sorted T cell population. Each sorted fraction had its genomic DNA isolated and then quantified by UV absorbance on a Nanodrop 2000c. Using the deep immunoSEQ assay, multiplex PCR amplified TCR CDR3 regions from genomic DNA. For each cell subset, the extracted genomic DNA was distributed evenly across all wells of several immunoSEQ 96-well plates, and each plate served as one replicate. For sorted subsets, each replicate PCR was loaded with 200 ng genomic DNA, equivalent to 30,000 to 35,000 T cell genomes. Purified libraries were quantified with a Qubit 3.0 fluorometer, sized on a Bioanalyzer 2100, and re-quantified with the KAPA Library Quantification kit. Each immunoSEQ 96-well plate was sequenced on its own single-read 150-cycle Illumina NextSeq 550 flow cell. Concerning the study's data processing: Because only junctional sequences without quality scores were contained in the immunoSEQ output, filtering matching that applied to full-length reads could not be performed. Sequences were annotated with PyIR, a Python wrapper for IgBLAST v1.9, using IMGT germline references to assign V/J genes and CDR3. Reads were filtered out if the reads had weak V/J assignments (E-value above 1e-6), no CDR3, stop codons, out-of-frame junctions, or ambiguous translated residues. A V3J clonotype was defined by an identical inferred V gene, J gene, and CDR3 amino acid sequence. Percentage overlap between repertoires was computed as shared unique clonotypes divided by the size of the smaller repertoire. Repertoire richness was assessed with RTK rarefaction, the Chao1 estimator, and Recon v2.1 estimates of unobserved clonotypes. OLGA was used to compute generation probabilities for all TCRbeta clonotypes that the gDNA method yielded from four donors. As stored in TCRdb, this immuneACCESS dataset retains in-frame rearrangements with V and J assigned. A fraction of the clones does not appear; measured against another copy, unresolved V genes explain less than half of the discrepancy, and the remainder lacks a known reason. V and J calls and clone size are given by that table; D and trimming were obtained from the DNA. The sample data list 2 million to 2.5 million clones, and approximately 95% of these were observed just once. In total, the top ten clones hold about 1.1% of the sample.

The sample was naive CD8+ T cells sorted from blood. The cell subset or site label for this specimen denotes: CD45RA+CCR7+. The sequence was collected from a man aged 18 to 30 in good health.

The sequenced DNA: TGTGCCAGCAGCTCTAGCGGGGGGGCCGCGGATACGCAGTATTTT. It is translated as CASSSSGGAADTQYF. The chain couples TRBV9 to TRBJ2-3; 12 central nucleotides agree with TRBD2. Unmatched junction bases come to 6, with V trimmed by 4 bases and J by 6 bases. The CDR3 runs 15 residues from the cysteine to the phenylalanine. CDR3 DNA is the only sequence kept; it has 45 bases, read in frame from the first base. The germline V gene provides CDR1 SGDLS and CDR2 YYNGEE.